This entry concerns a single TCR beta chain. This clonotype occurred many times. This receptor's antigen is unknown. Base qualities are not recorded, but no much larger clone differs from it by a single base. This record comes from a study of human T cells and chemical hapten exposure (dated by TCRdb to about 2021). The study in broad terms: For sensitization, 2% DPC in acetone was applied to a 2 cm by 2 cm area of upper inner arm skin. Patch tests used Finn chambers with 0.01% DPC on the upper back, scored after 6 days by International Contact Dermatitis Research Group standards. Patients additionally received weekly therapeutic DPC doses to the scalp throughout the approximately 24-week study period. Blood samples were taken from patients before sensitization (week 0) and then at 2, 6 and about 24 weeks after DPC sensitization. This study followed changes in the peripheral blood TCR repertoire in vivo during primary and secondary sensitization of alopecia patients to the hapten diphenylcyclopropenone (DPC). For TCR sequencing, blood came from 25 to 35 alopecia patients at anywhere from one to four time points (pre-sensitization, 2, 6 and 24 weeks). Most of the patients in the cohort were female, and the cohort covered alopecia areata with under or over 50% scalp involvement, alopecia totalis and alopecia universalis. Libraries were pooled for sequencing, and variation in per-sample TCR yields was attributed mainly to small differences in library volumes within the pool. Paper-wide results and their limitations: Patch test score was positively correlated with the number of PT1 expanded TCRs, with significance at thresholds 8, 16 and 32 but not at 4. DPC sensitization did not change the number of TCRs with a frequency above 1 in 1000, and there was no evidence of changes in global repertoire structure. Because every patient had alopecia, a presumed autoimmune disease, the patients' immune response might differ from that of healthy individuals. After repeated subsampling, the strength of the expansion versus patch-test correlation and the threshold at which it became significant changed. Significantly more large CDR3 similarity clusters were formed by expanded TCRs than by pre-sensitization or healthy control sets, consistent with antigen-driven responses.

The intended sense of this specimen's time point label: patch test 2, 6 weeks after DPC sensitization. This sample's treatment or condition label indicates: therapeutic diphenylcyclopropenone sensitization with weekly scalp DPC. At each patch-test visit, blood was drawn before the patch test was applied. Patients were eligible if aged 18 to 70, diagnosed with alopecia and judged suitable for DPC therapy, and pregnant patients were excluded. Total RNA was extracted from unfractionated whole blood that had been collected in Tempus Blood RNA tubes. V has 6 bases trimmed and J has 7 bases trimmed; junction bases matching no gene number 10. The CDR3 covers 16 residues, taking in both the cysteine and the phenylalanine. Just CDR3 DNA is preserved here, 48 bases in frame from base 1. The library was generated by RACE. TCRdb lists the instrument as NextSeq 500. Library preparation attached unique molecular identifiers to individual cDNA molecules for quantitative, reproducible TCR counting. Each blood RNA sample was used to sequence both TCR alpha and TCR beta chains. Per the authors' processing: A median of around 96,000 TCRs per sample was observed, with a range of about 23,224 to 700,000. The Decombinator software suite was used to annotate the V, J and CDR3 of the TCR reads. Every sample was subsampled to the same number of TCRs (28,000) for the PS versus PT1 abundance plots. Expanded TCRs were defined as absent before sensitization and observed at least eight times at the 2-week time point. TCRdb reprocessed the public reads (quality trimming at Q25 with fastp, clone calling with MiXCR) and kept in-frame beta chains. Rows are combined by CDR3 protein, so each entry shows the most common genes and DNA. TCRdb, not the authors, supplied the V and J calls. In all, the sample holds 120,000 to 150,000 distinct CDR3 sequences, and 10% to 15% of those were seen once. The ten largest clones add up to under 1.5% of the sample.

This receptor was obtained from a woman in her forties or fifties with alopecia areata. Some clones in this sample may be carry-over from other donors' samples. The chain joins TRBV12-3 or TRBV12-4 to TRBJ2-4; 12 bases in between match TRBD2. The specimen comprised whole blood, sampled in connection with sensitization to the hapten diphenylcyclopropenone (DPC). The CDR3: CASSGGQLAGGNIQYF. The base sequence is TGTGCCAGCAGCGGGGGGCAACTAGCGGGAGGTAACATTCAGTACTTC.